Below are 9 T cell receptor beta chains sequenced from a single sample in a study of a mutant IDH1 vaccine in newly diagnosed glioma. For these receptors, no antigen is known. Time point noted: week 23, last vaccination. In the vaccine, a single dose held 300 ug of the mutant IDH1 20-mer peptide, along with topical imiquimod. Sequencing used immunoSEQ multiplex PCR; TCRdb keeps in-frame clones, though not all of them. The data contain roughly 74,000 clones, 65% to 90% of them seen just once; the ten biggest clones take up 2% to 2.5%. The source was PBMCs, collected from a glioma patient whose treatment included an IDH1 peptide vaccine. The receptors come from a man aged 25 to 45 with glioma. Some clones in this sample may be carry-over from other donors' samples.

This clone was picked up one time. V usage is TRBV18 and J usage is TRBJ2-3, with 8 bases that match TRBD1. Germline loops: CDR1 KGHSH, CDR2 LQKENI. The trim removed 8 bases at V and 5 bases at J, leaving 6 bases unmatched. The CDR3 extends over 13 amino acids. This chain's CDR3 is CASTWTGLDTQYF. CDR3 nucleotides: TGTGCCAGCACCTGGACAGGGTTAGATACGCAGTATTTT.

This clone was detected only once. The chain is built from TRBV9 and TRBJ2-1; possibly TRBD1 for D (5 bases). This CDR3 contains 12 residues. From germline, CDR1 is SGDLS and CDR2 YYNGEE. V lost 4 bases, J lost 7 bases, and 9 bases lay in between. Written as DNA, the CDR3 is TGTGCCAGCAGCCCAGGGCCTAATGAGCAGTTCTTC. It translates to CASSPGPNEQFF. Combining the CDR3 with reference TRBV9 and TRBJ2-1 gives the whole variable domain DSGVTQTPKHLITATGQRVTLRCSPRSGDLSVYWYQQSLDQGLQFLIQYYNGEERAKGNILERFSAQQFPDLHSELNLSSLELGDSALYFCASSPGPNEQFFGPGTRLTVL.

The chain links TRBV7-2 to TRBJ2-2; maybe TRBD1 (6 bases). Trimming removed 1 base at V and 5 bases at J, with 8 bases between. CDR1 is SGHTA and CDR2 is FQGNSA in the germline V gene. The CDR3 is made up of 14 amino acids. In DNA, the CDR3 is TGTGCCAGCAGCTTAGTTAGGGGGACCGGGGAGCTGTTTTTT. Translating it yields CASSLVRGTGELFF.

The rearrangement joins TRBV5-1 to TRBJ2-2; D may correspond to TRBD1 or TRBD2 (5 bases each). The CDR3 contains 16 residues. V lost 2 bases and J 6 bases, leaving 17 bases between the germline ends. Germline CDR1 reads SGHRS; CDR2 reads YFSETQ. The CDR3 loop reads CASSLHRDPTSGELFF. CDR3 nucleotides: TGCGCCAGCAGCTTACACCGGGACCCAACCTCCGGGGAGCTGTTTTTT. The full variable domain, in which reference TRBV5-1 and TRBJ2-2 provide the parts outside the CDR3, is KAGVTQTPRYLIKTRGQQVTLSCSPISGHRSVSWYQQTPGQGLQFLFEYFSETQRNKGNFPGRFSGRQFSNSRSEMNVSTLELGDSALYLCASSLHRDPTSGELFFGEGSRLTVL.

The chain carries TRBV27 and TRBJ1-1, with 7 bases identical to TRBD1. Germline-derived CDR1 and CDR2 are MNHEY and SMNVEV (reference sequence). This CDR3 has 13 amino acids. The trim removed 6 bases at V and 4 bases at J, leaving 5 bases unmatched. The CDR3 nucleotides read TGTGCCAGCAGCCGACAGGGAATCACTGAAGCTTTCTTT. It specifies CASSRQGITEAFF.

The chain links TRBV5-1 to TRBJ2-7, with 9 bases fitting TRBD1. V was clipped by 4 bases and J by 3 bases; unmatched bases: 5. This CDR3 spans 14 amino acids. The germline V gene encodes CDR1 SGHRS and CDR2 YFSETQ. CDR3 bases: TGCGCCAGCAGCAAACCGGGACAGGGCTACGAGCAGTACTTC. Translating it yields CASSKPGQGYEQYF. Full variable domain (missing parts from reference TRBV5-1 and TRBJ2-7): KAGVTQTPRYLIKTRGQQVTLSCSPISGHRSVSWYQQTPGQGLQFLFEYFSETQRNKGNFPGRFSGRQFSNSRSEMNVSTLELGDSALYLCASSKPGQGYEQYFGPGTRLTVT.

This clone was recorded only once. CDR3 residues: CASSGRGQGLVLGEKLFF. DNA of the CDR3: TGTGCCAGCAGCGGCCGGGGACAGGGGTTAGTTCTCGGAGAAAAACTGTTTTTT. The V call is TRBV5-6, the J call TRBJ1-4; 10 bases agree with TRBD1. The CDR3 spans 18 residues. V was pared by 4 bases and J by 8 bases, with 17 bases of the junction left unmatched. Germline loops: CDR1 SGHDT, CDR2 YYEEEE.

V usage is TRBV19 and J usage is TRBJ1-2, with no clear D. This CDR3 comprises 15 residues. Trimming cost V 2 bases and J 4 bases, with 14 bases left between them. CDR1 and CDR2 (germline): LNHDA, SQIVND (reference sequence). This CDR3 is CASSIPIAGFYGYTF. The CDR3 DNA sequence: TGTGCCAGTAGTATACCGATCGCCGGCTTCTATGGCTACACCTTC.

This clone came up once. The V call is TRBV6-1, the J call TRBJ1-2; the match to TRBD1 covers 8 bases. Germline values: CDR1 MNHNS, CDR2 SASEGT. The CDR3 has 14 residues. Trimming at V came to 4 bases and at J to 6 bases, leaving 7 bases not matched to a gene. This chain's CDR3 is CASSAWDRSDGYTF. CDR3 bases: TGTGCCAGCAGTGCTTGGGACAGGAGTGATGGCTACACCTTC.